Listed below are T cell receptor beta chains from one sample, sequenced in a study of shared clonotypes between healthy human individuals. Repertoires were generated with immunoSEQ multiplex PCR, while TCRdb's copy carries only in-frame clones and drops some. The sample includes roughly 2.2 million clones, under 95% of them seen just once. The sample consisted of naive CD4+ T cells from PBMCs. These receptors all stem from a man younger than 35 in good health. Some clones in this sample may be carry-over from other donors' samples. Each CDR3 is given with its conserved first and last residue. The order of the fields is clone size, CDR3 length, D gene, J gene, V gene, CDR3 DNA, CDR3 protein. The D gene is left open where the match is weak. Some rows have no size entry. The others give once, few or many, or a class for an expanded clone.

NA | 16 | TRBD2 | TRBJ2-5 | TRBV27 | TGTGCCAGCAGTGGGCTTAAAGGGACTAGCAAAGAGACCCAGTACTTC | CASSGLKGTSKETQYF
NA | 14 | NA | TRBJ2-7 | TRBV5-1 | TGCGCCAGCAGCTTGGGGGCAGGAGGCTACGAGCAGTACTTC | CASSLGAGGYEQYF
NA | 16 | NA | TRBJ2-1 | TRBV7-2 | TGTGCCAGCAGCCTCGCTAGCGCAGTCTCCTACAATGAGCAGTTCTTC | CASSLASAVSYNEQFF
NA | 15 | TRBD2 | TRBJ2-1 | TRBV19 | TGTGCCAGTACCAAGGGACTAGCGGGAGCGGGTGAGCAGTTCTTC | CASTKGLAGAGEQFF
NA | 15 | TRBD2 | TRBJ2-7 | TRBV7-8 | TGTGCCAGCAGCTTAGCGGCTAGCGGGATGTACGAGCAGTACTTC | CASSLAASGMYEQYF
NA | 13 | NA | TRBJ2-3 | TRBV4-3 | TGCGCCAGCAGCCGGGGGGTGACAGATACGCAGTATTTT | CASSRGVTDTQYF
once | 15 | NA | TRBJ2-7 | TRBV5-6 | TGTGCCAGCAGCTTGGACCTCAAGCCGCCCTACGAGCAGTACTTC | CASSLDLKPPYEQYF
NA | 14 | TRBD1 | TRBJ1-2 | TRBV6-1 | TGTGCCAGCAGTACCGGGACAGGATTCTATGGCTACACCTTC | CASSTGTGFYGYTF
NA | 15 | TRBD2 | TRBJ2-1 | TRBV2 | TGTGCCAGCAGTGACCTACTAGCGGATAACAATGAGCAGTTCTTC | CASSDLLADNNEQFF
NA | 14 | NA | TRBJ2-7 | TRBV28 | TGTGCCAGCCTACGTCAGACGGGCCTTGGGGAGCAGTACTTC | CASLRQTGLGEQYF
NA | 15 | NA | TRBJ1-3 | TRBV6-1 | TGTGCCAGCAGCCCGGATCCTCTCTCTGGAAACACCATATATTTT | CASSPDPLSGNTIYF
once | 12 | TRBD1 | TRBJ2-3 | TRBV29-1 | TGCAGCGCCGGGACAGGGACCTATACGCAGTATTTT | CSAGTGTYTQYF
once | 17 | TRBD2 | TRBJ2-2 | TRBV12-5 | TGTGCTAGTGGTTTGGCCCAAACTAGCGGGAGGGCCGGGGAGCTGTTTTTT | CASGLAQTSGRAGELFF
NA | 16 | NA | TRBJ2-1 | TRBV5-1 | TGCGCCAGCAGCGATCCGGGAAAAACGCCCTACAATGAGCAGTTCTTC | CASSDPGKTPYNEQFF
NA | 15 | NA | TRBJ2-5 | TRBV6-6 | TGTGCCAGCAGTCCGCCAGGGGGGGCGGGAGAGACCCAGTACTTC | CASSPPGGAGETQYF
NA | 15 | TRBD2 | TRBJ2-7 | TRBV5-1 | TGCGCCAGCAGCATTAATAGCGGGAAAACCTACGAGCAGTACTTC | CASSINSGKTYEQYF
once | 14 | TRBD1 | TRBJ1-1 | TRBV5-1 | TGCGCCAGCAGCTTGGTGACAGGGGTGGCTGAAGCTTTCTTT | CASSLVTGVAEAFF
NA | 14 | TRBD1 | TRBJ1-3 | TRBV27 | TGTGCCAGCAGCGCCGACAGGGGAGGAAACACCATATATTTT | CASSADRGGNTIYF
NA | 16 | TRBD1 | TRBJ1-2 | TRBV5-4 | TGTGCCAGCAGCCCGGGAGGGACAGGAGCAACCTATGGCTACACCTTC | CASSPGGTGATYGYTF
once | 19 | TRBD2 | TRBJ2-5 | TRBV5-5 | TGTGCCAGCAGCTCGTCCGGGACTAGCGGGAGGAATCTCCAAGAGACCCAGTACTTC | CASSSSGTSGRNLQETQYF
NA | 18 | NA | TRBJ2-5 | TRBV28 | TGTGCCAGCAGTTTGTCCTACGGTTTGGGGAAAGAAAGGGAGACCCAGTACTTC | CASSLSYGLGKERETQYF
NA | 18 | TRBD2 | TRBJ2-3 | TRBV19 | TGTGCCAGTAGTATAGCTTGGACTAGCGGGAGCTTACCAGATACGCAGTATTTT | CASSIAWTSGSLPDTQYF
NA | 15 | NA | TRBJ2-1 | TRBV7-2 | TGTGCCAGCAGCCTTACGTGGACACTCTACAATGAGCAGTTCTTC | CASSLTWTLYNEQFF
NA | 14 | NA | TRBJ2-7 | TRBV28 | TGTGCCAGCGGCACCCCGGCGGGTTTGGAACAGCAGTACTTC | CASGTPAGLEQQYF
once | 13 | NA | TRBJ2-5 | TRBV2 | TGTGCCAGCAGTAAGAATCTTCAAGAGACCCAGTACTTC | CASSKNLQETQYF
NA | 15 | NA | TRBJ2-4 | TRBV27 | TGTGCCAGCAGCCCTTTGGGCAATGCCAAAAACATTCAGTACTTC | CASSPLGNAKNIQYF
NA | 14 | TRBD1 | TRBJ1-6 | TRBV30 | TGTGCCCCAAGGCCGGGACAGGTGCGATCACCCCTCCACTTT | CAPRPGQVRSPLHF
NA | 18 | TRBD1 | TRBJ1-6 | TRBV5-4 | TGTGCCAGCAGCCGTGGACAGGCTTTAGGCCCCAATAATTCACCCCTCCACTTT | CASSRGQALGPNNSPLHF
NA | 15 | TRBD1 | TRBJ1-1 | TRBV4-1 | TGCGCCAGCAGCCAACAGGGGGCCGGGGGCACTGAAGCTTTCTTT | CASSQQGAGGTEAFF
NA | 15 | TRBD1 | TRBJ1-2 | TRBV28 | TGTGCCAGCAGTTTATGGGACGGGACAGGGAGCGGCTACACCTTC | CASSLWDGTGSGYTF
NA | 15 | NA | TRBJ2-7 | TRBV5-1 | TGCGCCAGCAGCTTGAGCCTAGCGAGCGTTCGCGAGCAGTACTTC | CASSLSLASVREQYF
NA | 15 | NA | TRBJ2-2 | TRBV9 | TGTGCCAGCAGCGTAGTTGCGGGGCGCGCCGGGGAGCTGTTTTTT | CASSVVAGRAGELFF